Listed below are T cell receptor beta chains from one sample, sequenced in a study of cytomegalovirus exposure and HLA in healthy donors. TCRdb's table, derived via immunoSEQ multiplex PCR, lists solely in-frame clones and lacks some. This table holds under 200,000 clones, just under 80% found once. Sequencing input: PBMCs. The source is a woman aged 45 to 65 in good health and CMV-seropositive. Each CDR3 is given with its conserved first and last residue. The order of the fields is J gene, V gene, clone size, D gene, CDR3 protein, CDR3 DNA. D genes are given only for firm matches. Some rows mark clone size as missing; the rest say once, few, many or name a class of expanded clone.

J: TRBJ2-5
V: TRBV2
size: -
D: -
CDR3: CASSDTGYSQTQYF
DNA: TGTGCCAGCAGTGACACAGGGTACTCGCAGACCCAGTACTTC

J: TRBJ2-1
V: TRBV19
size: -
D: -
CDR3: CASRETASYNEQFF
DNA: TGTGCCAGTAGGGAGACGGCCTCCTACAATGAGCAGTTCTTC

J: TRBJ1-5
V: TRBV5-1
size: -
D: TRBD1
CDR3: CASSPGQGPNQPQHF
DNA: TGCGCCAGCAGCCCGGGACAGGGGCCGAATCAGCCCCAGCATTTT

J: TRBJ2-6
V: TRBV11-2
size: -
D: -
CDR3: CASSLRSSGANGLTF
DNA: TGTGCCAGCAGCTTGCGGAGCTCTGGGGCCAACGGCCTGACTTTC

J: TRBJ2-1
V: TRBV4-1
size: few
D: TRBD2
CDR3: CASSQGVAGGVYNEQFF
DNA: TGCGCCAGCAGCCAAGGGGTAGCGGGGGGGGTCTACAATGAGCAGTTCTTC

J: TRBJ1-4
V: TRBV18
size: -
D: -
CDR3: CASSRQKNEKLFF
DNA: TGTGCCAGCTCGAGACAGAAAAATGAAAAACTGTTTTTT

J: TRBJ2-2
V: TRBV2
size: -
D: -
CDR3: CASSAVANTGELFF
DNA: TGTGCCAGCAGTGCGGTCGCGAACACCGGGGAGCTGTTTTTT

J: TRBJ2-2
V: TRBV4-2
size: few
D: TRBD1
CDR3: CASSPTGQADTGELFF
DNA: TGTGCCAGCAGCCCGACGGGACAGGCCGACACCGGGGAGCTGTTTTTT

J: TRBJ1-2
V: TRBV25-1
size: -
D: -
CDR3: CASSGNGAGGANYGYTF
DNA: TGTGCCAGCAGTGGAAATGGGGCCGGGGGGGCTAACTATGGCTACACCTTC

J: TRBJ2-5
V: TRBV9
size: -
D: -
CDR3: CASSVEFEGTQYF
DNA: TGTGCCAGCAGCGTAGAATTCGAGGGGACCCAGTACTTC

J: TRBJ1-3
V: TRBV13
size: -
D: TRBD1
CDR3: CASSRQGQGYGNTIYF
DNA: TGTGCCAGCAGCCGCCAGGGACAGGGGTACGGAAACACCATATATTTT

J: TRBJ1-5
V: TRBV28
size: -
D: TRBD1
CDR3: CASRPGTGVQPQHF
DNA: TGTGCCAGCAGACCCGGGACAGGGGTTCAGCCCCAGCATTTT

J: TRBJ2-4
V: TRBV9
size: -
D: TRBD1
CDR3: CASSAGQGRDSQYF
DNA: TGTGCCAGCAGCGCGGGACAGGGACGGGACAGTCAGTACTTC

J: TRBJ2-3
V: TRBV6-4
size: -
D: TRBD2
CDR3: CASSDSLREGWDTQYF
DNA: TGTGCCAGCAGTGACTCATTGCGGGAGGGCTGGGATACGCAGTATTTT

J: TRBJ1-1
V: TRBV28
size: few
D: TRBD1
CDR3: CASSRQGGDTEAFF
DNA: TGTGCCAGCAGTAGACAGGGCGGGGACACTGAAGCTTTCTTT

J: TRBJ1-1
V: TRBV2
size: few
D: -
CDR3: CVISSRRRHTMNTEAFF
DNA: TGTGTTATTTCAAGCAGAAGGCGGCATACGATGAACACTGAAGCTTTCTTT

J: TRBJ2-5
V: TRBV18
size: -
D: -
CDR3: CASSSGLQETQYF
DNA: TGTGCCAGCTCATCAGGGCTTCAAGAGACCCAGTACTTC

J: TRBJ1-1
V: TRBV7-9
size: -
D: -
CDR3: CASSPQGGSPEAFF
DNA: TGTGCCAGCAGCCCACAAGGGGGATCCCCTGAAGCTTTCTTT

J: TRBJ1-2
V: TRBV28
size: once
D: TRBD1
CDR3: CASSMQQGATGDGYTF
DNA: TGTGCCAGCAGTATGCAACAGGGGGCTACAGGAGATGGCTACACCTTC

J: TRBJ1-4
V: TRBV28
size: once
D: -
CDR3: CASSRGNGEKLFF
DNA: TGTGCCAGCAGCCGGGGAAACGGGGAAAAACTGTTTTTT

J: TRBJ1-4
V: TRBV5-6
size: few
D: -
CDR3: CASSLEGTPEKLFF
DNA: TGTGCCAGCAGCTTGGAGGGGACACCTGAAAAACTGTTTTTT